These 31 T cell receptor beta chains were all obtained from the same sample, sequenced in a study of control samples from healthy donors and cancer patients. Sequencing used immunoSEQ multiplex PCR; TCRdb keeps in-frame clones, though not all of them. There are about 130,000 clones in the sample; around 90% occur only once, and around 2.5% lies in the top ten. Material: blood. The source is a man aged 40-49 years in good health.

The chain has TRBV7-9 and TRBJ1-2, with TRBD1 matching 7 bases. The CDR3 covers 14 residues. With 3 bases clipped from V and 3 bases from J, the junction kept 4 bases outside the gene matches. In germline, CDR1 is SEHNR, CDR2 FQNEAQ (reference sequence). The CDR3 DNA reads TGTGCCAGCAGCTTTACAGGGGCCGACTATGGCTACACCTTC. This encodes CASSFTGADYGYTF.

This clone appeared once. The gene calls are TRBV5-1 and TRBJ2-2, with D maybe TRBD2 (5 bases). V lost 0 bases and J 5 bases, leaving 11 bases between the germline ends. The V gene's germline CDR1 is SGHRS and CDR2 YFSETQ. There are 15 residues in the CDR3. CDR3 protein: CASSLGRSGTGELFF. CDR3 nucleotide sequence: TGCGCCAGCAGCTTGGGACGGAGCGGAACCGGGGAGCTGTTTTTT.

The sample holds one count of this clone. V usage is TRBV6-5 and J usage is TRBJ2-5, with D perhaps matching TRBD1 (6 bases). Germline CDR1 MNHEY, CDR2 SVGAGI. Between the trimmed V and J ends, which lost 2 bases and 7 bases, there was a span of 11 bases. The CDR3 runs to 13 residues. This chain's CDR3 is CASSYTPTGTQYF. The DNA for the CDR3 is TGTGCCAGCAGTTACACCCCGACAGGGACCCAGTACTTC.

The V call is TRBV12-3 or TRBV12-4, the J call TRBJ1-4; TRBD1 is a possible D gene (5 bases). The CDR3 has 11 amino acids. V lost 5 bases and J 13 bases, leaving 11 bases between the germline ends. The CDR3 loop is CASSQLGPLFF. Written as DNA, the CDR3 is TGTGCCAGCAGTCAACTGGGGCCACTGTTTTTT.

The chain uses TRBV27 and TRBJ1-1, with 9 bases aligning to TRBD1. V shed 7 bases and J 8 bases; nucleotides not matched to a gene: 8. The CDR3 spans 13 residues. Germline-derived CDR1 and CDR2 are MNHEY and SMNVEV (reference sequence). CDR3: CASTNRGRREAFF. The CDR3 DNA follows: TGTGCCAGCACAAACAGGGGGCGTAGGGAAGCTTTCTTT.

The rearrangement uses TRBV7-9 and TRBJ2-1, with TRBD2 matching 11 bases. The J segment lost 10 bases and the V segment lost 7 bases, leaving 9 bases of the junction unmatched. The CDR3 spans 14 residues. Germline V gene lookup returns CDR1 SEHNR and CDR2 FQNEAQ (reference sequence). Here the CDR3 DNA reads TGTGCCAGCACCATGACTAGCGGGGCGAGGGAGCAGTTCTTC. The encoded protein is CASTMTSGAREQFF.

The V gene is TRBV5-4, the J gene TRBJ1-2, with TRBD1 identical over 8 bases. The CDR3 length is 15 residues. J gave up 5 bases and V 3 bases, and 9 bases lay outside the gene matches. In germline, CDR1 is SGHNT, CDR2 YYREEE (reference sequence). This chain's CDR3 is CASSSQTGVRYGYTF. Written as DNA, the CDR3 is TGTGCCAGCAGCTCCCAGACAGGGGTTCGATATGGCTACACCTTC.

This chain uses TRBV2 with TRBJ1-6, with D tentatively TRBD1 (6 bases). The CDR3 loop spans 15 amino acids. The germline CDR1 and CDR2 sequences are SNHLY and FYNNEI. V lost 4 bases and J lost 7, with 14 bases in between. The CDR3 DNA follows: TGTGCCAGCAGTGCTCGGGGGCAGACGAATTCACCCCTCCACTTT. As protein: CASSARGQTNSPLHF.

The J gene is TRBJ1-4, the V gene TRBV3-1 (or the pseudogene TRBV3-2); D is undetermined. The V gene's germline CDR1 is LGHDT and CDR2 YNNKEL (reference sequence). V was shortened by 4 bases and J by 8 bases, with 14 bases between the two germline ends. The CDR3 runs to 14 residues. In DNA form, the CDR3 reads TGTGCCAGCAGCCCCCGGCAGGTCGAAGAAAAACTGTTTTTT. This gives the protein CASSPRQVEEKLFF.

The chain couples TRBV9 to TRBJ1-2; D perhaps matches TRBD1 (5 bases). CDR3 size: 14 residues. The germline V and J ends were trimmed by 3 bases and 2 bases, with 11 bases remaining between them. CDR1 and CDR2 (germline): SGDLS, YYNGEE. The CDR3 coding sequence is TGTGCCAGCAGCGCAACGACAGAGAACTATGGCTACACCTTC. Translating it yields CASSATTENYGYTF.

J is TRBJ1-2 and V is TRBV19, with D maybe TRBD1 (5 bases). Trimming removed 6 bases at V and 4 bases at J, with 12 bases between. Looked up from germline, CDR1 is LNHDA and CDR2 is SQIVND (reference sequence). This CDR3 has 13 amino acids. In nucleotides, the CDR3 is TGTGCCAGTAGGACAGTCCTCGGCTATGGCTACACCTTC. It is translated as CASRTVLGYGYTF.

V gene TRBV5-1 combines with J gene TRBJ1-4, with D perhaps TRBD1 (5 bases). V dropped 4 bases and J dropped 8 bases, with 24 bases sitting between them. CDR3 length: 17 residues. From germline, CDR1 is SGHRS and CDR2 YFSETQ. CDR3: CASSPRQSGPRKEKLFF. DNA for the CDR3: TGCGCCAGCAGCCCTCGACAATCAGGGCCTAGAAAAGAAAAACTGTTTTTT.

The chain uses TRBV6-2 or TRBV6-3 and TRBJ2-3; D possibly corresponds to TRBD2 (7 bases). Deletions cut 4 bases from V and 4 bases from J, with 12 bases between. Germline V CDR1 and CDR2: MNHEY, SVGEGT. This CDR3 is 14 amino acids long. CDR3 nucleotides: TGTGCCAGCAGTTGGGGGGGGGCCCCAGATACGCAGTATTTT. As protein: CASSWGGAPDTQYF.

The chain has TRBV5-1 and TRBJ2-5; D call uncertain. This CDR3 spans 11 amino acids. Trimming took off 7 bases at V and 5 bases at J, with 9 bases between the two ends. From germline, CDR1 is SGHRS and CDR2 YFSETQ. The CDR3 DNA reads as TGCGCCAGCCGGACCGGGGAGACCCAGTACTTC. Amino acids: CASRTGETQYF.

The chain links TRBV6-1 to TRBJ2-1; TRBD2 matches 13 bases. The CDR3 has 17 amino acids. Germline lookup yields CDR1 MNHNS and CDR2 SASEGT. With V trimmed by 4 bases and J by 9 bases, 12 bases remained unmatched. The CDR3 nucleotides are TGTGCCAGCAGTGGTGGGACTAGCGGGACCCGAGAGGGTGAGCAGTTCTTC. It is translated as CASSGGTSGTREGEQFF.

V gene TRBV5-1 combines with J gene TRBJ1-1; D possibly corresponds to TRBD1 (5 bases). V shed 4 bases and J shed 4 bases, with 17 bases lying between them. The CDR3 is 15 residues long. Germline-derived CDR1 and CDR2 are SGHRS and YFSETQ. The CDR3 bases are TGCGCCAGCAGCCTGACAAATCCAGGGACCACTGAAGCTTTCTTT. Encoded protein: CASSLTNPGTTEAFF. The complete variable domain, with remaining parts taken from reference TRBV5-1 and TRBJ1-1, reads KAGVTQTPRYLIKTRGQQVTLSCSPISGHRSVSWYQQTPGQGLQFLFEYFSETQRNKGNFPGRFSGRQFSNSRSEMNVSTLELGDSALYLCASSLTNPGTTEAFFGQGTRLTVV.

J is TRBJ2-3 and V is TRBV7-6; 9 nucleotides match TRBD2. CDR3 length equals 16 residues. From germline, CDR1 is SGHVS and CDR2 FNYEAQ. With V trimmed by 3 bases and J by 3 bases, 7 bases remained unmatched. The CDR3 DNA is TGTGCCAGCAGCTTGGGGGGCGGGGGGGAAACAGATACGCAGTATTTT. Its protein is CASSLGGGGETDTQYF.

The genes are TRBV5-6 and TRBJ1-4; D unclear. Per the germline V gene, CDR1 is SGHDT and CDR2 is YYEEEE. This CDR3 comprises 12 residues. Trimming removed 0 bases from V and 12 bases from J, with 9 bases in between. DNA of the CDR3: TGTGCCAGCAGCTTGGGAGGGCTACAACTGTTTTTT. It translates to CASSLGGLQLFF.

The gene calls are TRBV5-1 and TRBJ2-7; tentatively, D is TRBD1 (5 bases). In germline, CDR1 is SGHRS, CDR2 YFSETQ. Deletions cut 1 base from V and 2 bases from J, with 19 bases between. The CDR3 length is 17 residues. The CDR3 loop reads CASSLLTDPSETYEQYF. CDR3 DNA sequence: TGCGCCAGCAGCTTGTTGACAGACCCTAGTGAAACCTACGAGCAGTACTTC.

V gene TRBV10-3 combines with J gene TRBJ2-3, with D possibly being TRBD1 (6 bases). The CDR3 extends over 15 amino acids. Looked up from germline, CDR1 is ENHRY and CDR2 is SYGVKD. V lost 0 bases, J lost 1 base, and 8 bases lay in between. CDR3: CAISESNRGTDTQYF. In DNA form, the CDR3 reads TGTGCCATCAGTGAGTCAAACAGGGGCACAGATACGCAGTATTTT.

The V call is TRBV27, the J call TRBJ2-7; D is possibly TRBD1 (5 bases). Germline assignment: CDR1 MNHEY and CDR2 SMNVEV (reference sequence). The CDR3 is 15 amino acids. Trimming took off 5 bases at V and 1 base at J, with 15 bases between the two ends. The CDR3 DNA is TGTGCCAGCAGTACCTTGACAGAGACATCCTACGAGCAGTACTTC. This translates into CASSTLTETSYEQYF.

J is TRBJ2-2 and V is TRBV5-4; TRBD1 matches 11 bases. This CDR3 has 15 residues. Germline-derived CDR1 and CDR2 are SGHNT and YYREEE (reference sequence). CDR3 sequence: CGVLRTGGPTGELFF. CDR3 in DNA: TGTGGGGTCTTACGGACAGGGGGCCCCACCGGGGAGCTGTTTTTT.

V and J are TRBV5-5 and TRBJ1-6; no clear D. Germline-derived CDR1 and CDR2 are SGHKS and YYEKEE (reference sequence). V was cut by 7 bases and J by 0 bases, with 11 bases left in between. The CDR3 has 15 amino acids. Written as DNA, the CDR3 is TGTGCCAGCCGGGGAGGGAGCTCCTATAATTCACCCCTCCACTTT. The encoded protein is CASRGGSSYNSPLHF.

V and J are TRBV2 and TRBJ1-1, with D uncertain. CDR1 is SNHLY, CDR2 FYNNEI, per germline. Deletions cut 4 bases from V and 2 bases from J, with 8 bases between. The CDR3 is 13 residues long. Here the CDR3 reads CASSGRYNTEAFF. In DNA, the CDR3 is TGTGCCAGCAGTGGTCGTTATAACACTGAAGCTTTCTTT.

V and J are TRBV2 and TRBJ1-5; D ambiguous. Germline loops: CDR1 SNHLY, CDR2 FYNNEI. V dropped 7 bases and J dropped 0 bases, with 10 bases sitting between them. The CDR3 is 14 residues long. CDR3 sequence: CASTLDNSNQPQHF. The CDR3 nucleotides are TGTGCCAGCACTTTAGATAATAGCAATCAGCCCCAGCATTTT.

This chain connects TRBV18 to TRBJ1-2; no firm D call. This CDR3 region has 14 residues. Trimming removed 0 bases from V and 1 base from J, with 6 bases in between. Germline CDR1 and CDR2: KGHSH and LQKENI. CDR3: CASSPPAFNYGYTF. In DNA, the CDR3 is TGTGCCAGCTCACCACCGGCTTTTAACTATGGCTACACCTTC.

This clone was seen only once. CDR3 DNA sequence: TGCGCCAGCAGCTTGGCGGGGGGGGCCTACAATGAGCAGTTCTTC. This codes for CASSLAGGAYNEQFF. The V call is TRBV5-1, the J call TRBJ2-1; 8 bases map to TRBD2. This CDR3 contains 15 residues. CDR1 and CDR2 from the germline V gene are SGHRS and YFSETQ. The trim removed 0 bases at V and 2 bases at J, leaving 1 base unmatched.

The genes are TRBV13 and TRBJ2-7; 7 bases fit TRBD1. With V trimmed by 4 bases and J by 1 base, 13 bases remained unmatched. From germline, CDR1 is PRHDT and CDR2 FYEKMQ (reference sequence). This CDR3 has 17 residues. The chain's CDR3 is CASSSADFRDRSYEQYF. CDR3 bases: TGTGCCAGCAGCTCCGCCGACTTCCGGGACAGATCCTACGAGCAGTACTTC. The variable domain in full, with the rest retrieved from reference TRBV13 and TRBJ2-7, is AAGVIQSPRHLIKEKRETATLKCYPIPRHDTVYWYQQGPGQDPQFLISFYEKMQSDKGSIPDRFSAQQFSDYHSELNMSSLELGDSALYFCASSSADFRDRSYEQYFGPGTRLTVT.

V is TRBV5-1 and J is TRBJ2-1; no clear D gene. From germline, CDR1 is SGHRS and CDR2 YFSETQ. CDR3 length equals 18 residues. V lost 0 bases, J lost 0 bases, and 16 bases lay in between. The CDR3 region is CASSLETISGSSYNEQFF. CDR3 bases: TGCGCCAGCAGCTTGGAAACGATCTCCGGTAGCTCCTACAATGAGCAGTTCTTC.

The chain employs TRBV6-5 and TRBJ1-1; D may be TRBD1 (5 bases). The ends were cut back, 7 bases at V and 0 bases at J, with 15 bases in the middle. This CDR3 region has 15 residues. From germline, CDR1 is MNHEY and CDR2 SVGAGI. The CDR3 DNA is TGTGCCAGCACGGAAGGGTGGGGGATGAACACTGAAGCTTTCTTT. Protein sequence: CASTEGWGMNTEAFF.

The chain combines TRBV5-1 with TRBJ2-5; D uncertain. V was clipped by 3 bases and J by 3 bases, with 12 bases between them. The CDR3 has 14 residues. CDR1 is SGHRS, CDR2 YFSETQ, per germline. The chain's CDR3 is CASSSGPGEETQYF. As DNA, the CDR3 is TGCGCCAGCAGCTCGGGCCCCGGCGAAGAGACCCAGTACTTC.